The 13 T cell receptor beta chains below were found in one sample sequenced in a study of early T cells in non-severe SARS-CoV-2 infection. Using its own MiXCR run on the 5' RACE reads, TCRdb lists one record per CDR3 protein. Here the sample spans nearly 60,000 distinct CDR3 sequences, about 13% being singletons. Sequencing was carried out using whole blood. The origin of the receptors is an adult who was a healthcare worker with PCR-confirmed SARS-CoV-2 infection or an uninfected control (not recorded which).

This clonotype was seen a few times. The chain joins TRBV24-1 to TRBJ2-2; D call uncertain. Between the trimmed V and J ends, which lost 6 bases and 2 bases, there was a span of 6 bases. Germline values: CDR1 KGHDR, CDR2 SFDVKD. This CDR3 contains 13 residues. CDR3 DNA sequence: TGTGCCACCAGTCCCCGTAACACCGGGGAGCTGTTTTTT. Translation gives CATSPRNTGELFF.

The chain's CDR3 is CASSPRTSGTLGNEQFF. The CDR3 DNA reads as TGTGCCAGCAGCCCCCGGACTAGCGGGACCCTGGGGAATGAGCAGTTCTTC. V and J are TRBV11-3 and TRBJ2-1; 12 nucleotides align to TRBD2. The CDR3 spans 17 residues. The germline V gene encodes CDR1 SGHNT and CDR2 YENEEA. The ends lost 5 bases at V and 7 bases at J; junction bases unmatched: 12.

This chain connects TRBV10-3 to TRBJ2-7, with D perhaps TRBD1 (6 bases). CDR3 size: 13 residues. Germline loops: CDR1 ENHRY, CDR2 SYGVKD. V was trimmed by 3 bases and J by 3 bases, leaving 9 bases between them. CDR3 region: CAISEGTNYEQYF. The CDR3 DNA reads TGTGCCATCAGTGAAGGGACAAACTACGAGCAGTACTTC.

About this clonotype itself: A single base separates this from a much larger clone, so it may be a read error. The V and J genes are TRBV6-1 and TRBJ2-1; 8 bases agree with TRBD1. There are 14 residues in the CDR3. The germline gives CDR1 MNHNS, CDR2 SASEGT. The CDR3 DNA reads as TGTACCAGCAGCCGACAGGGGTCGGGCAATGAGCAGTTCTTC. Amino acids: CTSSRQGSGNEQFF.

The table lists this clonotype with a few counts. The chain carries TRBV29-1 and TRBJ2-2; no definite D call. The V and J ends lost 4 bases and 0 bases respectively, with 12 bases between them. The length of the CDR3 is 15 residues. The germline V gene has CDR1 SQVTM and CDR2 ANQGSEA. The CDR3 DNA reads TGCAGCGTTGGAGGCCAGCCAACGAACACCGGGGAGCTGTTTTTT. Amino acids: CSVGGQPTNTGELFF.

In this sample, this clonotype turned up a few times. V gene TRBV29-1 combines with J gene TRBJ2-5; possibly TRBD2 for D (6 bases). Germline CDR1 and CDR2: SQVTM and ANQGSEA. The CDR3 runs to 12 residues. Trimming stripped 6 bases from V and 5 bases from J, with 13 bases between. The CDR3 protein is CSVPGLGETQYF. The DNA for the CDR3 is TGCAGCGTCCCGGGACTCGGGGAGACCCAGTACTTC. The full variable domain, completed using reference TRBV29-1 and TRBJ2-5, is SAVISQKPSRDICQRGTSLTIQCQVDSQVTMMFWYRQQPGQSLTLIATANQGSEATYESGFVIDKFPISRPNLTFSTLTVSNMSPEDSSIYLCSVPGLGETQYFGPGTRLLVL.

This clonotype was found a few times. V and J are TRBV29-1 and TRBJ2-2; 7 nucleotides agree with TRBD2. This CDR3 region has 13 residues. The junction had 7 bases not matched to a gene; V was cut back by 8 bases and J by 4 bases. The germline V gene encodes CDR1 SQVTM and CDR2 ANQGSEA. CDR3 coding DNA: TGCAGCTATAGGGCTAGCGGCACCGGGGAGCTGTTTTTT. This gives the protein CSYRASGTGELFF.

This clonotype has just a few counts. The chain carries TRBV27 and TRBJ2-2; D not resolved. The length of the CDR3 is 13 residues. Germline V gene data show CDR1 as MNHEY and CDR2 as SMNVEV (reference sequence). V was pared by 5 bases and J by 3 bases, with 7 bases between. The CDR3 region is CASSRIYTGELFF. DNA of the CDR3: TGTGCCAGCAGTCGTATCTACACCGGGGAGCTGTTTTTT.

J is TRBJ1-6 and V is TRBV6-1; D gene uncertain. This CDR3 contains 9 residues. Trimming cost V 10 bases and J 11 bases, with 6 bases left between them. Germline-derived CDR1 and CDR2 are MNHNS and SASEGT. The CDR3 is CATIPPLHF. The CDR3 nucleotides read TGTGCCACCATCCCACCCCTCCACTTT.

This clonotype was counted ten times or more. J is TRBJ1-1 and V is TRBV6-5, with unresolved D. The germline V gene has CDR1 MNHEY and CDR2 SVGAGI. Trimming stripped 5 bases from V and 1 base from J, with 2 bases between. CDR3 length equals 11 residues. DNA of the CDR3: TGTGCCAGCAGTGGGAACACTGAAGCTTTCTTT. This sequence encodes CASSGNTEAFF.

This clonotype was picked up many times. This chain links TRBV20-1 with TRBJ2-7; 7 nucleotides align to TRBD1. Unmatched junction bases numbered 7, after V lost 3 bases and J lost 2 bases. The CDR3 covers 14 residues. The germline V gene encodes CDR1 DFQATT and CDR2 SNEGSKA (reference sequence). CDR3 coding DNA: TGCAGTGCTAGGGGGACCACAGGGGCCTACGAGCAGTACTTC. Protein: CSARGTTGAYEQYF.

This clonotype was detected a few times. The genes are TRBV30 and TRBJ1-1, with D perhaps matching TRBD1 (6 bases). Germline V gene sequence: CDR1 GTSNPN, CDR2 SVGIG (reference sequence). The CDR3 sequence is 14 residues long. V was shortened by 1 base and J by 1 base, with 10 bases between the two germline ends. The CDR3 spells CAWSAGQRNTEAFF. CDR3 in DNA: TGTGCCTGGAGTGCTGGACAGAGGAACACTGAAGCTTTCTTT.

The table lists this clonotype with many counts. J is TRBJ1-5 and V is TRBV2; TRBD1 is a possible D gene (5 bases). The CDR3 covers 14 residues. Germline CDR1 is SNHLY and CDR2 is FYNNEI. Trimming took off 4 bases at V and 0 bases at J, with 7 bases between the two ends. The CDR3 coding sequence is TGTGCCAGCAGTGCAGGGACTAGCAATCAGCCCCAGCATTTT. The encoded protein is CASSAGTSNQPQHF.